These T cell receptor beta chains were read from a single sample in a study of blood T cell repertoires in COVID-19. Produced via immunoSEQ multiplex PCR; TCRdb's table is partial and in-frame only. Here the sample spans under 250,000 clones, more than 65% being singletons. The sample consisted of peripheral blood. Source of these receptors: a woman in her twenties or thirties who had recovered from COVID-19. The CDR3 runs from the conserved cysteine through the conserved F or W. The D gene is left open where the match is weak. Only part of the rows carry a size: once, few, many, or a class if the clone is expanded.

j_call v_call clone_size d_call cdr3_aa cdr3_nt
TRBJ1-2 TRBV5-4 many . CASSLNRVVNYGYTF TGTGCCAGCAGCTTGAACCGGGTCGTTAACTATGGCTACACCTTC
TRBJ1-6 TRBV2 . . CASTIRGNSPLHF TGTGCCAGCACAATCCGGGGAAACTCACCCCTCCACTTT
TRBJ2-5 TRBV5-1 . TRBD2 CASRFSGITQETQYF TGCGCCAGCAGGTTTAGCGGGATCACTCAAGAGACCCAGTACTTC
TRBJ1-5 TRBV5-3 . . CARSIGGGCSNQPQHF TGTGCCAGAAGTATCGGTGGAGGGTGTAGCAATCAGCCCCAGCATTTT
TRBJ2-7 TRBV28 once TRBD2 CASRGLADSYEQYF TGTGCCAGCCGTGGACTAGCGGATTCCTACGAGCAGTACTTC
TRBJ1-2 TRBV28 . . CASSSEYGYTF TGTGCCAGCAGTTCTGAGTATGGCTACACCTTC
TRBJ1-2 TRBV24-1 . TRBD1 CATSDSRGPGGYTF TGTGCCACCAGTGACAGCAGGGGGCCGGGTGGCTACACCTTC
TRBJ1-2 TRBV28 . TRBD1 CASSLGQGRSGYTF TGTGCCAGCAGTTTGGGACAGGGACGGAGTGGCTACACCTTC
TRBJ2-7 TRBV6-5 . TRBD1 CASSAGGDEQYF TGTGCCAGCTCAGCAGGGGGCGACGAGCAGTACTTC
TRBJ1-1 TRBV15 . . CATSREFRNTEAFF TGTGCCACCAGCAGAGAGTTTAGGAACACTGAAGCTTTCTTT
TRBJ2-5 TRBV19 . . CASKGLPPETQYF TGTGCCAGTAAGGGGCTCCCCCCAGAGACCCAGTACTTC
TRBJ2-1 TRBV9 . TRBD2 CASSPRTSGGRRDEQFF TGTGCCAGCAGCCCAAGGACTAGCGGGGGAAGGAGGGATGAGCAGTTCTTC
TRBJ1-5 TRBV5-3 . . CARSHPGGGQPQHF TGTGCCAGAAGCCATCCGGGGGGGGGACAGCCCCAGCATTTT
TRBJ2-7 TRBV2 few TRBD2 CASSGSSGRASEQYF TGTGCCAGCAGTGGATCTAGCGGGAGGGCTTCCGAGCAGTACTTC
TRBJ1-5 TRBV19 . . CASSPDIGYSNQPQHF TGTGCCAGTAGTCCGGACATAGGCTATAGCAATCAGCCCCAGCATTTT
TRBJ1-2 TRBV28 . . CASSQASHSAYGYTF TGTGCCAGCAGTCAAGCCTCGCACAGTGCCTATGGCTACACCTTC
TRBJ2-1 TRBV30 . TRBD2 CAWGLAGVNEQFF TGTGCCTGGGGGTTAGCGGGAGTCAATGAGCAGTTCTTC
TRBJ1-4 TRBV5-5 . . CASSLAGGAANEKLFF TGTGCCAGCAGCTTGGCGGGGGGCGCAGCTAATGAAAAACTGTTTTTT
TRBJ2-2 TRBV10-3 . TRBD2 CAISGRITSGGSGELFF TGTGCCATCAGTGGGCGAATTACTAGCGGAGGCTCCGGGGAGCTGTTTTTT
TRBJ2-7 TRBV6-2/TRBV6-3 . TRBD2 CASSPLLAGAYEQYF TGTGCCAGCAGTCCCCTTCTAGCGGGGGCCTACGAGCAGTACTTC
TRBJ1-5 TRBV19 few . CASSPGEHVSNQPQHF TGTGCCAGTAGTCCGGGGGAACACGTCAGCAATCAGCCCCAGCATTTT
TRBJ2-5 TRBV5-1 . TRBD2 CASSLNLAAMYQETQYF TGCGCCAGCAGCTTAAACCTAGCGGCTATGTACCAAGAGACCCAGTACTTC
TRBJ2-2 TRBV25-1 . TRBD2 CASSESREVGELFF TGTGCCAGCAGTGAATCTCGGGAGGTCGGGGAGCTGTTTTTT
TRBJ2-2 TRBV29-1 . . CSVPGYTGELFF TGCAGCGTCCCAGGGTATACCGGGGAGCTGTTTTTT
TRBJ1-4 TRBV5-1 . TRBD1 CASSFKIRTGVTNEKLFF TGCGCCAGCAGCTTCAAGATTAGGACAGGGGTTACTAATGAAAAACTGTTTTTT
TRBJ2-3 TRBV27 . TRBD2 CASSQTSGRTDTQYF TGTGCCAGCAGTCAAACTAGCGGGCGCACAGATACGCAGTATTTT
TRBJ2-7 TRBV15 . TRBD1 CATSSGGTGLNEQYF TGTGCCACCAGCAGTGGGGGGACAGGGCTCAACGAGCAGTACTTC
TRBJ1-2 TRBV9 . . CASSALQGSGYGYTF TGTGCCAGCAGCGCCTTACAGGGAAGCGGCTATGGCTACACCTTC
TRBJ2-1 TRBV2 . . CASRWEMSSYNEQFF TGTGCCAGCAGATGGGAGATGAGCTCCTACAATGAGCAGTTCTTC
TRBJ1-4 TRBV5-1 . TRBD1 CASSLAQGADEKLFF TGCGCCAGCAGCTTGGCCCAGGGGGCGGATGAAAAACTGTTTTTT
TRBJ1-2 TRBV5-6 . . CASSLGQNYGYTF TGTGCCAGCAGCTTGGGACAGAACTATGGCTACACCTTC
TRBJ2-2 TRBV7-3 once . CASSLAGTPTGELFF TGTGCCAGCAGCTTAGCAGGGACTCCCACCGGGGAGCTGTTTTTT
TRBJ2-1 TRBV7-6 . TRBD2 CASSFTSGAYNEQFF TGTGCCAGCAGCTTTACTAGCGGGGCCTACAATGAGCAGTTCTTC
TRBJ2-3 TRBV28 . TRBD1 CASREGQGMGDTQYF TGTGCCAGCAGGGAGGGACAGGGTATGGGAGATACGCAGTATTTT
TRBJ2-5 TRBV30 . TRBD1 CAWAQGIETQYF TGTGCCTGGGCACAGGGGATAGAGACCCAGTACTTC
TRBJ1-2 TRBV5-1 . . CASSIGAFGYTF TGCGCCAGCAGTATAGGGGCCTTTGGCTACACCTTC
TRBJ2-7 TRBV28 . . CASTTTMSGHYEQYF TGTGCCAGCACCACAACTATGAGCGGGCACTACGAGCAGTACTTC
TRBJ1-1 TRBV7-2 . TRBD1 CASSPRQGNTEAFF TGTGCCAGCAGCCCTCGACAGGGAAACACTGAAGCTTTCTTT
TRBJ2-4 TRBV27 . TRBD2 CASSLGNSGLLIQYF TGTGCCAGCAGTTTAGGTAATTCGGGACTACTGATTCAGTACTTC
TRBJ2-7 TRBV4-1 . TRBD1 CASSQEGQGFEQYF TGCGCCAGCAGCCAAGAGGGACAGGGTTTCGAGCAGTACTTC
TRBJ1-1 TRBV5-4 . TRBD1 CASSLDRDPMNTEAFF TGTGCCAGCAGCTTAGACAGGGACCCGATGAACACTGAAGCTTTCTTT
TRBJ1-5 TRBV3-1/TRBV3-2 . TRBD1 CASSQRQGVPQPQHF TGTGCCAGCAGCCAACGACAGGGAGTTCCTCAGCCCCAGCATTTT
TRBJ1-6 TRBV10-2 . TRBD1 CASSPDRAQQLWGSPLHF TGCGCCAGCAGTCCGGACAGGGCACAACAATTGTGGGGCTCACCCCTCCACTTT
TRBJ1-2 TRBV6-1 . . CASSEQAGYGYTF TGTGCCAGCAGTGAACAGGCGGGATATGGCTACACCTTC
TRBJ1-1 TRBV28 . TRBD1 CASTSGQGKAEAFF TGTGCCAGCACGTCCGGACAGGGTAAAGCTGAAGCTTTCTTT
TRBJ2-7 TRBV14 . . CASSLLRYPYEQYF TGTGCCAGCAGCCTACTCAGGTACCCCTACGAGCAGTACTTC
TRBJ1-4 TRBV18 . . CASSPYSGVEKLFF TGTGCCAGCTCACCTTATAGCGGAGTTGAAAAACTGTTTTTT
TRBJ2-1 TRBV5-1 . . CASSREPSREQFF TGCGCCAGCAGCCGGGAACCCTCCAGAGAGCAGTTCTTC
TRBJ1-1 TRBV28 . . CASSLAGRVSTEAFF TGTGCCAGCAGTTTAGCTGGGAGGGTAAGCACTGAAGCTTTCTTT